Following are 28 T cell receptor beta chains from one sample sequenced in a study of post-analysis software for immune sequencing data. Built from TCR beta cDNA, the libraries had unique molecular identifiers in them. TCRdb re-called the PCR reads with MiXCR, one entry per CDR3 protein. This table holds roughly 800,000 distinct CDR3 sequences, roughly 27% found once. The antigens of these receptors remain unknown. Points from the study as a whole: TRBV segments more frequent in patients than in controls numbered roughly 5 and included TRBV5-6, TRBV5-1 and TRBV20-1.

Sample: blood. These receptors came from a girl between 10 and 17 years old with multiple sclerosis.

The table lists this clonotype with a few counts. The rearrangement uses TRBV4-1 and TRBJ2-5, with 7 bases aligning to TRBD2. The closer fit of TRBJ2-7 to the DNA end suggests the J call may be wrong. Germline V CDR1 and CDR2: MGHRA, YSYEKL. This CDR3 is 18 amino acids long. This CDR3 is CASSQDVIGLGSSSEQYF. The DNA of the CDR3 is TGCGCCAGCAGCCAAGATGTTATAGGACTAGGGTCCTCTAGCGAGCAGTACTTC.

In this sample, this clonotype turned up a few times. This chain uses TRBV20-1 with TRBJ1-6; D uncertain. Per the germline V gene, CDR1 is DFQATT and CDR2 is SNEGSKA (reference sequence). The CDR3 length is 14 residues. Trimming took 2 bases from V and 7 from J, leaving 12 bases between them. The CDR3 DNA is TGCAGTGCTAGATTTACAGTTTTCAATTCACCCCTCCACTTT. Protein: CSARFTVFNSPLHF.

Comment on this clonotype: The germline gene is not matched at one end of the junction; a read error may be the cause. The V and J genes are TRBV20-1 and TRBJ2-3; TRBD2 matches 9 bases. Germline V gene lookup returns CDR1 DFQATT and CDR2 SNEGSKA (reference sequence). CDR3 length equals 17 residues. CDR3 DNA: TGCAGTGCTAGAGGTGGCGCGGGAGGGAGTAGAACAGATACGCGGTATTTT. Encoded protein: CSARGGAGGSRTDTRYF.

This clonotype was recorded a few times. The V gene is TRBV6-5, the J gene TRBJ1-2; D is unresolved. The CDR3 covers 14 residues. The germline V and J ends were trimmed by 3 bases and 5 bases, with 13 bases remaining between them. Looked up from germline, CDR1 is MNHEY and CDR2 is SVGAGI. The CDR3 coding sequence is TGTGCCAGCAGTTATTCGTTAGTCGGGTATGGCTACACCTTC. Amino acid sequence: CASSYSLVGYGYTF.

The V and J genes are TRBV2 and TRBJ1-4; TRBD1 aligns across 8 bases. Germline V gives CDR1 SNHLY, CDR2 FYNNEI. The V segment lost 6 bases and the J segment 0 bases; nucleotides outside the gene matches: 3. The length of the CDR3 is 15 residues. This CDR3 reads CASRTGVATNEKLFF. In nucleotides, the CDR3 is TGTGCCAGCAGGACAGGGGTTGCAACTAATGAAAAACTGTTTTTT.

The chain is built from TRBV5-1 and TRBJ2-2; TRBD2 matches 9 bases. The J segment lost 6 bases and the V segment lost 0 bases, leaving 6 bases of the junction unmatched. The CDR3 extends over 16 amino acids. Germline assignment: CDR1 SGHRS and CDR2 YFSETQ. The CDR3 DNA reads as TGCGCCAGCAGCTTGGGTTTTAGCGGGAGCTCCGGGGAGCTGTTTTTT. It specifies CASSLGFSGSSGELFF.

This clonotype was picked up a small number of times. The J gene is TRBJ1-2, the V gene TRBV20-1; possibly TRBD1 for D (6 bases). This CDR3 has 13 amino acids. The germline V and J ends were trimmed by 0 bases and 2 bases, with 7 bases remaining between them. Germline CDR1 and CDR2: DFQATT and SNEGSKA (reference sequence). The CDR3: CSARDGGNYGYTF. Written as DNA, the CDR3 is TGCAGTGCTAGAGATGGGGGCAACTATGGCTACACCTTC.

This sequence joins TRBV5-1 and TRBJ1-1, with 10 bases lining up with TRBD1. The CDR3 covers 15 residues. Germline V CDR1 and CDR2: SGHRS, YFSETQ. J was trimmed by 5 bases and V by 6 bases; bases with no gene match: 10. CDR3 protein: CASTQTGGAGTEAFF. The CDR3 coding sequence is TGCGCCAGCACCCAGACAGGGGGCGCGGGAACTGAAGCTTTCTTT. Combining the CDR3 with reference TRBV5-1 and TRBJ1-1 gives the whole variable domain KAGVTQTPRYLIKTRGQQVTLSCSPISGHRSVSWYQQTPGQGLQFLFEYFSETQRNKGNFPGRFSGRQFSNSRSEMNVSTLELGDSALYLCASTQTGGAGTEAFFGQGTRLTVV.

The chain couples TRBV20-1 to TRBJ2-4, with D possibly matching TRBD1 (5 bases). The J call may be in error: the DNA end matches TRBJ2-7 better. In germline, CDR1 is DFQATT, CDR2 SNEGSKA (reference sequence). The CDR3 runs to 15 residues. The CDR3 DNA reads TGCAGTGCTCCCCGGGTGGCAGGGCCATACTACGAGCAGTACTTC. This codes for CSAPRVAGPYYEQYF.

This chain connects TRBV29-1 to TRBJ1-4; D is uncertain. Trimming shortened V by 8 bases and J by 7 bases, and 20 bases separated the two germline ends. This CDR3 has 14 amino acids. CDR1 SQVTM and CDR2 ANQGSEA come from the germline V gene. As DNA, the CDR3 is TGCAGCTTCCGGGGTGGGAGAGGAGGTGAAAAACTGTTTTTT. It codes for CSFRGGRGGEKLFF.

V gene TRBV4-2 combines with J gene TRBJ1-1; D may be TRBD1 (6 bases). Trimming left V 0 bases short and J 4 bases short, with 12 bases between. Germline V gives CDR1 LGHNA, CDR2 YNFKEQ. The CDR3 has 15 residues. For the CDR3, the DNA is TGTGCCAGCAGCCAAGAAGGGGGAAGGGGCACTGAAGCTTTCTTT. Its translation: CASSQEGGRGTEAFF.

This clonotype was counted at least ten times. This chain uses TRBV12-3 or TRBV12-4 with TRBJ1-5; possibly TRBD1 for D (6 bases). The CDR3 has 14 amino acids. Trimming took off 3 bases at V and 1 base at J, with 7 bases between the two ends. The chain's CDR3 is CASSFTGSNQPQHF. The CDR3 DNA is TGTGCCAGCAGTTTTACAGGGAGCAATCAGCCCCAGCATTTT.

V and J are TRBV20-1 and TRBJ1-5, with no clear D. V was trimmed by 6 bases and J by 0 bases, leaving 12 bases between them. The CDR3 sequence is 14 residues long. CDR1 is DFQATT, CDR2 SNEGSKA, per germline (reference sequence). The CDR3: CSATDGVSNQPQHF. CDR3 in DNA: TGCAGTGCAACTGACGGAGTTAGCAATCAGCCCCAGCATTTT.

The chain combines TRBV20-1 with TRBJ2-5; no firm D call. CDR1 is DFQATT, CDR2 SNEGSKA, per germline (reference sequence). The CDR3 loop spans 11 amino acids. V lost 6 bases and J 11 bases, leaving 16 bases between the germline ends. Here the CDR3 DNA reads TGCAGTGCGGCCTTTCACAATGAGCAGTACTTC. It encodes CSAAFHNEQYF.

The chain uses TRBV20-1 and TRBJ1-4; D not resolved. Trimming took off 3 bases at V and 0 bases at J, with 14 bases between the two ends. Germline lookup yields CDR1 DFQATT and CDR2 SNEGSKA (reference sequence). The CDR3 consists of 16 residues. The CDR3 region is CSASFRSGPTNEKLFF. CDR3 in DNA: TGCAGTGCTAGTTTCAGGAGTGGGCCAACTAATGAAAAACTGTTTTTT.

The V and J genes are TRBV11-3 and TRBJ2-5; D might be TRBD1 or TRBD2, each matching 5 bases. There are 17 residues in the CDR3. CDR1 and CDR2 (germline): SGHNT, YENEEA. Trimming stripped 3 bases from V and 5 bases from J, with 22 bases between. The CDR3 DNA reads as TGTGCCAGCAGCTTGACTCGGGGCACTCCCGGGGTCGAGACCCAGTACTTC. It translates to CASSLTRGTPGVETQYF.

V gene TRBV20-1 combines with J gene TRBJ2-7; TRBD2 agrees at 13 bases. The assigned J gene may be wrong: the sequence end matches TRBJ2-5 better. Germline lookup yields CDR1 DFQATT and CDR2 SNEGSKA (reference sequence). The CDR3 runs to 17 residues. CDR3 nucleotides: TGCAGTGCTAGTTGGAGCGGGGGACTAGCGGGACCAGAGACCCAGTACTTC. As protein: CSASWSGGLAGPETQYF.

This clonotype was detected only a few times. The chain carries TRBV5-1 and TRBJ2-7; possibly TRBD1 or TRBD2 for D (6 bases each). Per the germline V gene, CDR1 is SGHRS and CDR2 is YFSETQ. V lost 0 bases and J lost 6, with 16 bases in between. This CDR3 has 15 residues. The CDR3, as DNA: TGCGCCAGCAGCTTGGTGGGGGGCGCACGGGTCGAGCAGTACTTC. It translates to CASSLVGGARVEQYF.

The chain uses TRBV7-9 and TRBJ2-5; 12 positions agree with TRBD2. CDR3 length: 14 amino acids. Germline CDR1 and CDR2: SEHNR and FQNEAQ (reference sequence). The V and J ends lost 3 bases and 4 bases, in that order; junction bases with no gene match: 0. CDR3 DNA sequence: TGTGCCAGCAGCTTGACTAGCGGGAGAGAGACCCAGTACTTC. Translating it yields CASSLTSGRETQYF.

The chain couples TRBV7-2 to TRBJ1-4; the match to TRBD1 covers 8 bases. The CDR3 loop spans 16 amino acids. Germline values: CDR1 SGHTA, CDR2 FQGNSA. J was trimmed by 3 bases and V by 5 bases; bases with no gene match: 8. In DNA form, the CDR3 reads TGTGCCAGCAGCCGGCACTCGACAGGGGCTAATGAAAAACTGTTTTTT. It translates to CASSRHSTGANEKLFF. Combining the CDR3 with reference TRBV7-2 and TRBJ1-4 gives the whole variable domain GAGVSQSPSNKVTEKGKDVELRCDPISGHTALYWYRQSLGQGLEFLIYFQGNSAPDKSGLPSDRFSAERTGGSVSTLTIQRTQQEDSAVYLCASSRHSTGANEKLFFGSGTQLSVL.

The V and J genes are TRBV6-5 and TRBJ2-5, with a weak D call TRBD2 (6 bases). V lost 8 bases and J 5 bases, leaving 21 bases between the germline ends. Germline CDR1 and CDR2: MNHEY and SVGAGI. The CDR3 consists of 15 residues. CDR3 protein: CASLTRAGAGETQYF. The CDR3 nucleotides are TGTGCCAGCCTTACGCGCGCGGGCGCGGGGGAGACCCAGTACTTC.

The V and J genes are TRBV12-3 or TRBV12-4 and TRBJ2-3; D gene ambiguous. This CDR3 region has 13 residues. V dropped 5 bases and J dropped 0 bases, with 6 bases sitting between them. CDR3 coding DNA: TGTGCCAGCAGTGGGATGAGCACAGATACGCAGTATTTT. It is translated as CASSGMSTDTQYF.

This rearrangement joins TRBV5-1 to TRBJ2-3, with D maybe TRBD2 (7 bases). CDR3 length: 15 amino acids. Germline assignment: CDR1 SGHRS and CDR2 YFSETQ. V lost 4 bases and J lost 4, with 16 bases in between. CDR3 DNA: TGCGCCAGCAGCCCTAAGGGGGGGCACGCAGATACGCAGTATTTT. It yields the protein CASSPKGGHADTQYF.

The rearrangement joins TRBV7-9 to TRBJ2-3; tentatively, D is TRBD1 (6 bases). V lost 5 bases and J lost 4, with 22 bases in between. The CDR3 is 17 amino acids. The germline CDR1 and CDR2 sequences are SEHNR and FQNEAQ (reference sequence). This CDR3 is CASSPGPGQGKADTQYF. The CDR3 DNA is TGTGCCAGCAGCCCGGGTCCCGGCCAGGGGAAGGCAGATACGCAGTATTTT.

The gene calls are TRBV7-2 and TRBJ1-2; D might be TRBD1 (6 bases). Germline lookup yields CDR1 SGHTA and CDR2 FQGNSA. V was shortened by 4 bases and J by 3 bases, with 15 bases between the two germline ends. The CDR3 spans 15 residues. The CDR3 DNA reads TGTGCCAGCAGCTCAACGGGGGGCCACCACTATGGCTACACCTTC. Encoded protein: CASSSTGGHHYGYTF.

This clonotype was counted a few times. The V and J genes are TRBV7-8 and TRBJ2-7; D gene ambiguous. CDR1 and CDR2 from the germline V gene are SGHVS and FQNEAQ. CDR3 length equals 15 residues. V was trimmed by 4 bases and J by 4 bases, leaving 17 bases between them. The CDR3 DNA reads TGTGCCAGCAGCTCCTACAGCGAGAATAATTACGAGCAGTACTTC. This sequence encodes CASSSYSENNYEQYF.

This clonotype was found a few times. V usage is TRBV5-6 and J usage is TRBJ2-7; tentatively, D is TRBD1 (6 bases). Germline-derived CDR1 and CDR2 are SGHDT and YYEEEE. The V gene lost 3 bases and the J gene lost 4 bases, with 14 bases spanning the gap. CDR3 size: 14 residues. Written as DNA, the CDR3 is TGTGCCAGCAGCTGGGCAACAGGGCCGTACGAGCAGTACTTC. It codes for CASSWATGPYEQYF. The full variable domain, its missing parts supplied by reference TRBV5-6 and TRBJ2-7, is DAGVTQSPTHLIKTRGQQVTLRCSPKSGHDTVSWYQQALGQGPQFIFQYYEEEERQRGNFPDRFSGHQFPNYSSELNVNALLLGDSALYLCASSWATGPYEQYFGPGTRLTVT.

The gene calls are TRBV29-1 and TRBJ2-2; tentative D call: TRBD2 (6 bases). Germline-derived CDR1 and CDR2 are SQVTM and ANQGSEA. Trimming took 4 bases from V and 5 from J, leaving 8 bases between them. CDR3 length: 12 residues. Written as DNA, the CDR3 is TGCAGCGTTGCCGGGGGAACCGGGGAGCTGTTTTTT. It codes for CSVAGGTGELFF.